This T cell receptor beta chain comes out of a study of blood T cell repertoires in COVID-19. Study background: Some COVID-19 samples were acute and others convalescent; all came from the United States, Italy and Spain. Sources were T cells, B-cell-depleted T cells, or PBMCs; the material itself was cDNA or gDNA.

How the authors handled the data: The authors estimated nucleated cell counts from reference gene primer amplification. Here immunoSEQ multiplex PCR was the method, and the copy in TCRdb shows in-frame clones only, minus some. The DNA was the basis for D and trimming; V, J and clone size are from that table. The sample has tens of thousands of clones, about three quarters seen once. CDR3 length: 12 amino acids. Trimming took 6 bases from V and 5 from J, leaving 5 bases between them. Germline-derived CDR1 and CDR2 are LGHDT and YNNKEL (reference sequence). This receptor was identified in a human donor in a cohort sampled during active COVID-19. The rearrangement uses TRBV3-1 (or the pseudogene TRBV3-2) and TRBJ1-6; D ambiguous. Material for sequencing was peripheral blood. The CDR3 DNA reads TGTGCCAGCAGGAGAGATAATTCACCCCTCCACTTT. This sequence encodes CASRRDNSPLHF.